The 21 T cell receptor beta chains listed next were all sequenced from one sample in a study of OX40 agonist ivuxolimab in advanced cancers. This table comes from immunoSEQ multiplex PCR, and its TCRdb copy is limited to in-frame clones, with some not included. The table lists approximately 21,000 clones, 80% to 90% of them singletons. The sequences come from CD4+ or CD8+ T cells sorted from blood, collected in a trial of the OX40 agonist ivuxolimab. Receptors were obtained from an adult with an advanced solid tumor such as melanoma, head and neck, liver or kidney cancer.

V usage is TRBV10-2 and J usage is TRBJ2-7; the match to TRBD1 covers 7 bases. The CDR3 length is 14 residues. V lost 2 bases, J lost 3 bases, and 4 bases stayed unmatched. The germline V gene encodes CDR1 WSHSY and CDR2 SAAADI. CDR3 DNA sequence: TGCGCCAGCAGTGAGGGGGCAGGGGGCTACGAGCAGTACTTC. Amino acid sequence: CASSEGAGGYEQYF.

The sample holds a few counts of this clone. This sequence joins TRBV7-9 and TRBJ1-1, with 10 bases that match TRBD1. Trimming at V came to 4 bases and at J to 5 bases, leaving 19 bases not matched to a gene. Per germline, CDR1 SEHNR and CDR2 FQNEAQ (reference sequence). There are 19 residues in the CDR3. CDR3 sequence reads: CASSSSDFRQGATGTEAFF. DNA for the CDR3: TGTGCCAGCAGCTCCTCCGACTTCCGACAGGGGGCGACTGGTACTGAAGCTTTCTTT.

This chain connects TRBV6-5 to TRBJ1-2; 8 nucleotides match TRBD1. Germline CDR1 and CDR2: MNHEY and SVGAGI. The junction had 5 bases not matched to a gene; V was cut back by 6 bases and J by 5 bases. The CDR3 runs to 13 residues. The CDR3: CASSLGQAYGYTF. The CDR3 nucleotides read TGTGCCAGCAGCTTGGGACAGGCATATGGCTACACCTTC.

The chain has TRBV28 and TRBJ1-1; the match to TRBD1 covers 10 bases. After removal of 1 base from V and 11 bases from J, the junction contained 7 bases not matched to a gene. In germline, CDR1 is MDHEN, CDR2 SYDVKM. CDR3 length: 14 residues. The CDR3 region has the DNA TGTGCCAGCAGTTTATCTGGGACAGGGGTTTCTGCTTTCTTT. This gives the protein CASSLSGTGVSAFF.

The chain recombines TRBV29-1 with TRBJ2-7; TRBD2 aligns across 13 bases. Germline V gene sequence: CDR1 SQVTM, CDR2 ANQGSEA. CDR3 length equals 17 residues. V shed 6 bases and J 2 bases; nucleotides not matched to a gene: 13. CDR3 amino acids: CSVEGTSGESLTYEQYF. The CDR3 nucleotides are TGCAGCGTAGAGGGGACTAGCGGGGAATCTTTAACCTACGAGCAGTACTTC.

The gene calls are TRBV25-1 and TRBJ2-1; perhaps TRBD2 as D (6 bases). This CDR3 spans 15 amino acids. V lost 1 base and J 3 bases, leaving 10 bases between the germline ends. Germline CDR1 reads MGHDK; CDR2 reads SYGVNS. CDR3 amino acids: CASSELASDYNEQFF. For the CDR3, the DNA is TGTGCCAGCAGTGAATTGGCTAGCGACTACAATGAGCAGTTCTTC.

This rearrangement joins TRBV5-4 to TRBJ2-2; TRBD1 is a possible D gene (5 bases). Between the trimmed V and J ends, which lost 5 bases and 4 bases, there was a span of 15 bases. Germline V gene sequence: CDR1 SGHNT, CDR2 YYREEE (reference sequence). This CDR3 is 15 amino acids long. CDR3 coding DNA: TGTGCCAGCAGTCACGACGACAGATTCACCGGGGAGCTGTTTTTT. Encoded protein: CASSHDDRFTGELFF.

In DNA form, the CDR3 reads TGTGCCAGCAGTAATCCGGGAGGGCCCCGGGGTGAGCAGTTCTTC. This gives the protein CASSNPGGPRGEQFF. The chain uses TRBV6-5 and TRBJ2-1, with TRBD2 matching 8 bases. In germline, CDR1 is MNHEY, CDR2 SVGAGI. Unmatched junction bases numbered 12, after V lost 5 bases and J lost 9 bases. The length of the CDR3 is 15 residues.

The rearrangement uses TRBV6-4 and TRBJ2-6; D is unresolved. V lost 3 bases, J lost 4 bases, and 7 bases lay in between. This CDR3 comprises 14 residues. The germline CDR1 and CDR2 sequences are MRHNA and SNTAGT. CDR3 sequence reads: CASSEGSGANVLTF. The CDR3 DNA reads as TGTGCCAGCAGTGAAGGGTCCGGGGCCAACGTCCTGACTTTC.

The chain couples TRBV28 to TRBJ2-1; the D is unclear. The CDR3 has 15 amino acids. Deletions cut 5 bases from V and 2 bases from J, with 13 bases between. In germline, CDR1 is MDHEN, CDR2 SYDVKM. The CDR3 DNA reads TGTGCCAGCAGTCGGACGGGCTTTGCCTACAATGAGCAGTTCTTC. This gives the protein CASSRTGFAYNEQFF.

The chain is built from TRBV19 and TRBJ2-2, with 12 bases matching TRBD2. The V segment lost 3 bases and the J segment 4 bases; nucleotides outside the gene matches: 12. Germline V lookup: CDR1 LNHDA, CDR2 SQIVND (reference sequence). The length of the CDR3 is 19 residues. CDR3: CASSIGSRLAGAPTGELFF. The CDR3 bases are TGTGCCAGTAGTATCGGCTCTCGACTAGCGGGAGCCCCCACCGGGGAGCTGTTTTTT.

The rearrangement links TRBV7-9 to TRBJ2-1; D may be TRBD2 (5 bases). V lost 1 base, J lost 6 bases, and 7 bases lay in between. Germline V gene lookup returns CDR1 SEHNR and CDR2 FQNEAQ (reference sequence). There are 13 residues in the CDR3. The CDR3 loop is CASSLGGINEQFF. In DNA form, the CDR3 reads TGTGCCAGCAGCTTAGGAGGGATCAATGAGCAGTTCTTC.

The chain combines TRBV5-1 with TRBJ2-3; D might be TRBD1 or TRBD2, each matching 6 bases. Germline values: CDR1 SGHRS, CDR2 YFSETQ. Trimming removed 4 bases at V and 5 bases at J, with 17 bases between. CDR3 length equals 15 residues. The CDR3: CASSLSTGRIDTQYF. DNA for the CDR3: TGCGCCAGCAGCCTGTCCACAGGGAGGATAGATACGCAGTATTTT.

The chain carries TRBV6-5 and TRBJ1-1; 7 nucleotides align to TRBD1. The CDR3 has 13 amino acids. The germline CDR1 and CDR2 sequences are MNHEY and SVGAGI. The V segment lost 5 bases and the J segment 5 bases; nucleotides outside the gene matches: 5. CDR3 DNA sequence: TGTGCCAGCAGTCCCGGACAGGCTACTGAAGCTTTCTTT. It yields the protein CASSPGQATEAFF.

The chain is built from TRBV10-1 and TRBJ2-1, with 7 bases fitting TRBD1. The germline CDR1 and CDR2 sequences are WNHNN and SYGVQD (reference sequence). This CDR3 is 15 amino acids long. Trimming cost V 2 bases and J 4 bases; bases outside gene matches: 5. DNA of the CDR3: TGCGCCAGCAGTGAGGGCCCGACAGGGTACAATGAGCAGTTCTTC. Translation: CASSEGPTGYNEQFF.

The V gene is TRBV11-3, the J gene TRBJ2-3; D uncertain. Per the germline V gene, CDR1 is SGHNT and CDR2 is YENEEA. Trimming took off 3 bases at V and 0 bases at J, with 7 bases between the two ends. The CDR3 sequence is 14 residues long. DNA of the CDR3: TGTGCCAGCAGCTTTTTAGTTAGCACAGATACGCAGTATTTT. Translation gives CASSFLVSTDTQYF.

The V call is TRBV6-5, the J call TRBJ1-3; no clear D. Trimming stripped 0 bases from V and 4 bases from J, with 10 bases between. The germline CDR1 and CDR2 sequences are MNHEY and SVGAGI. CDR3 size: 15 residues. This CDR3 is CASSYSKGFGNTIYF. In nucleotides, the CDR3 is TGTGCCAGCAGTTACTCGAAGGGATTCGGAAACACCATATATTTT.

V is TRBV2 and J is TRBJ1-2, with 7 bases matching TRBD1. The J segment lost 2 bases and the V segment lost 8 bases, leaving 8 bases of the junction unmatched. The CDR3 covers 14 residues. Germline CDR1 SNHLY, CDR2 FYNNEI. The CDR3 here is CASPAGTANYGYTF. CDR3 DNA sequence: TGTGCCAGCCCCGCGGGGACAGCCAACTATGGCTACACCTTC.

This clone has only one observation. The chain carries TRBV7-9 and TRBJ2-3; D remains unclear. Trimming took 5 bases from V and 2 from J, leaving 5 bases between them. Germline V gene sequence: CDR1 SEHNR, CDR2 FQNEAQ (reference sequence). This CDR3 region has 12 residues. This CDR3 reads CASSIDTDTQYF. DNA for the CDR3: TGTGCCAGCAGCATCGACACAGATACGCAGTATTTT.

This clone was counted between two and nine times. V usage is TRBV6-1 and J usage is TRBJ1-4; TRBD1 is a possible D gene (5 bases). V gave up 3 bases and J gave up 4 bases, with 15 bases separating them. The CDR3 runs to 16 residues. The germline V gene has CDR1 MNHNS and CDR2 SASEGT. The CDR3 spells CASSEGGEAYNEKLFF. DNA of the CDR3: TGTGCCAGCAGTGAGGGGGGGGAGGCCTATAATGAAAAACTGTTTTTT.

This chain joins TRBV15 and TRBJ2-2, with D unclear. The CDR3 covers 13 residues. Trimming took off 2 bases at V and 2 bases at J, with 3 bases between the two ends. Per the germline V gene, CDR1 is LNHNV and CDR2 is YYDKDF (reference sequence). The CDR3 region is CATSRPNTGELFF. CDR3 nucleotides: TGTGCCACCAGCAGACCAAACACCGGGGAGCTGTTTTTT.